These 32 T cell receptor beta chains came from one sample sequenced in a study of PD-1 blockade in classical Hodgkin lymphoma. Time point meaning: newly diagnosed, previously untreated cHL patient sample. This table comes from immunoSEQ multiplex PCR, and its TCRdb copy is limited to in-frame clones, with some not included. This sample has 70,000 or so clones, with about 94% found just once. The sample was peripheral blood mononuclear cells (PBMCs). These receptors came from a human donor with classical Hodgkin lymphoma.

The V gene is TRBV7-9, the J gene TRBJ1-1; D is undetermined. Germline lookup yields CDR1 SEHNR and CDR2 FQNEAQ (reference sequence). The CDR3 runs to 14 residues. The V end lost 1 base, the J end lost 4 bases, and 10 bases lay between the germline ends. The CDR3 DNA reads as TGTGCCAGCAGCTTAGATAATATAGGCACTGAAGCTTTCTTT. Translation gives CASSLDNIGTEAFF.

The CDR3 DNA reads as TGTGCCAGCAGCACATGGGACAGGTCGGGCGAGCAGTACTTC. The encoded protein is CASSTWDRSGEQYF. The V and J genes are TRBV7-9 and TRBJ2-7; TRBD1 matches at 8 bases. The CDR3 is 14 amino acids. Germline V gene lookup returns CDR1 SEHNR and CDR2 FQNEAQ (reference sequence). The ends lost 5 bases at V and 6 bases at J; junction bases unmatched: 9.

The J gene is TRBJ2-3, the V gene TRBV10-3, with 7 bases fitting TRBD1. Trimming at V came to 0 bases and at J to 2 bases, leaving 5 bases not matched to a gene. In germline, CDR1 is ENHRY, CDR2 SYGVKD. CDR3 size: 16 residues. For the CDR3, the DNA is TGTGCCATCAGTGAGTCATTACAGGGGAACACAGATACGCAGTATTTT. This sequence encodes CAISESLQGNTDTQYF.

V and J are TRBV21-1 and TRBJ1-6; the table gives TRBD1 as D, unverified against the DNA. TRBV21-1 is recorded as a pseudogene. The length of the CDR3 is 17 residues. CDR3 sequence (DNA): TGTGCCAGCAGTCGGGACAGGGATCTTCTCTATAATTCACCCCTCCACTTT. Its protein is CASSRDRDLLYNSPLHF.

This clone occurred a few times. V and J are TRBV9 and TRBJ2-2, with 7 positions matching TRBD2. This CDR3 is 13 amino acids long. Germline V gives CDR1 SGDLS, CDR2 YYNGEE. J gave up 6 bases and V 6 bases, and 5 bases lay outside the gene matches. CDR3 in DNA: TGTGCCAGCACCGGACTAGTTCCCGGGGAGCTGTTTTTT. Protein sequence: CASTGLVPGELFF. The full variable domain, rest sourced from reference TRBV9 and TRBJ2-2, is DSGVTQTPKHLITATGQRVTLRCSPRSGDLSVYWYQQSLDQGLQFLIQYYNGEERAKGNILERFSAQQFPDLHSELNLSSLELGDSALYFCASTGLVPGELFFGEGSRLTVL.

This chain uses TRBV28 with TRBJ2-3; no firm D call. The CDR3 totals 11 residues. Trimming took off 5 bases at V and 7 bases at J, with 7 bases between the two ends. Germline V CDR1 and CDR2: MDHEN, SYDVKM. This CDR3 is CASSNTNTQYF. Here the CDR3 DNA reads TGTGCCAGCAGTAATACGAATACGCAGTATTTT.

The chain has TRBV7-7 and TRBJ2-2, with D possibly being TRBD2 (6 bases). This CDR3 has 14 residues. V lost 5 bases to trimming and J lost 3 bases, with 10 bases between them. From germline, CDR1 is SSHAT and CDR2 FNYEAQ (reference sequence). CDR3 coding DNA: TGTGCCAGCAGCCCCGGGACTTACACCGGGGAGCTGTTTTTT. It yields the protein CASSPGTYTGELFF. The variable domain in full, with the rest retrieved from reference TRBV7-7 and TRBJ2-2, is GAGVSQSPRYKVTKRGQDVTLRCDPISSHATLYWYQQALGQGPEFLTYFNYEAQPDKSGLPSDRFSAERPEGSISTLTIQRTEQRDSAMYRCASSPGTYTGELFFGEGSRLTVL.

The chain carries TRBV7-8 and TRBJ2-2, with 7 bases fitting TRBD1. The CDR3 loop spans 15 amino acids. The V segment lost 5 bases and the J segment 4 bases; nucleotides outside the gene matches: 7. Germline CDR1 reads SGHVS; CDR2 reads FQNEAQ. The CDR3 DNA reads TGTGCCAGCAGCATGACAGGGAGCGGCACCGGGGAGCTGTTTTTT. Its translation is CASSMTGSGTGELFF. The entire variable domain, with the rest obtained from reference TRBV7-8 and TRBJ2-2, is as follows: GAGVSQSPRYKVAKRGQDVALRCDPISGHVSLFWYQQALGQGPEFLTYFQNEAQLDKSGLPSDRFFAERPEGSVSTLKIQRTQQEDSAVYLCASSMTGSGTGELFFGEGSRLTVL.

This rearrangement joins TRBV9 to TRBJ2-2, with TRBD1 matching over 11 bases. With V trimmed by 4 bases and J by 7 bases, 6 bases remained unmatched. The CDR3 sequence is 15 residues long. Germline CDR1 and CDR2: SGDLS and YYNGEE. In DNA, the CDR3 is TGTGCCAGCAGCCCCGGACAGGGGGCGCGCGGGGAGCTGTTTTTT. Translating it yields CASSPGQGARGELFF.

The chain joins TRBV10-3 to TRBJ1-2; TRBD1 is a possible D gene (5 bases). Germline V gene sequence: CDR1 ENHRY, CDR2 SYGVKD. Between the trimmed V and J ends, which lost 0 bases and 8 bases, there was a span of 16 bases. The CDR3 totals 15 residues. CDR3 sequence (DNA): TGTGCCATCAGTGAGTCGAGACAGCGTCTGGGCGGCTACACCTTC. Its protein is CAISESRQRLGGYTF.

The CDR3: CASSLGGAGRTDTQYF. Written as DNA, the CDR3 is TGTGCCAGCAGCTTAGGAGGAGCGGGACGTACAGATACGCAGTATTTT. The rearrangement joins TRBV11-3 to TRBJ2-3; 7 bases are a match to TRBD2. The CDR3 is 16 residues long. The germline CDR1 and CDR2 sequences are SGHNT and YENEEA. V was pared by 1 base and J by 3 bases, with 7 bases of the junction left unmatched.

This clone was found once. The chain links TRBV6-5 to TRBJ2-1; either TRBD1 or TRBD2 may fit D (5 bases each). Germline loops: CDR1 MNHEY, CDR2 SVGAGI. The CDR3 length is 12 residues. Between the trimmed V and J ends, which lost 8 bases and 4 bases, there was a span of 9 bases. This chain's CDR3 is CASRDEYNEQFF. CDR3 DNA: TGTGCCAGCCGGGACGAGTACAATGAGCAGTTCTTC.

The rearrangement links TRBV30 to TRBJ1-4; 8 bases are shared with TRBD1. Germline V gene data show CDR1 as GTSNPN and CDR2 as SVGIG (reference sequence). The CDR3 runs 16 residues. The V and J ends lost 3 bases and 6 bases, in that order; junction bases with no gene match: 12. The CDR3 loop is CAWSPGTGSKYEKLFF. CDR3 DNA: TGTGCCTGGAGCCCCGGGACAGGTTCTAAGTATGAAAAACTGTTTTTT.

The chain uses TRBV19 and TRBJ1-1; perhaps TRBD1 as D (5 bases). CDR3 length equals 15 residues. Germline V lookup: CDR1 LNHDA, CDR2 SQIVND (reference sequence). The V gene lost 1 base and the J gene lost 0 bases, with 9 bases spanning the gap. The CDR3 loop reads CASSIVSGMNTEAFF. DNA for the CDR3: TGTGCCAGTAGTATAGTTTCAGGGATGAACACTGAAGCTTTCTTT.

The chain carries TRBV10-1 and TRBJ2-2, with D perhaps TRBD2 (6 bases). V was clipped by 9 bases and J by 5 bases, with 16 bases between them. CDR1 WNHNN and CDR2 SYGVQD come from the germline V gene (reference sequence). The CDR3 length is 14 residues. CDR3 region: CARQGLPLTGELFF. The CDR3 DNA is TGCGCCAGGCAGGGACTCCCCTTAACCGGGGAGCTGTTTTTT.

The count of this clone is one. The CDR3 DNA is TGTGCCAGCAGCTTCCCAGGGACTGAAGCTTTCTTT. Protein: CASSFPGTEAFF. The chain uses TRBV7-9 and TRBJ1-1; maybe TRBD1 (5 bases). In germline, CDR1 is SEHNR, CDR2 FQNEAQ (reference sequence). The ends were cut back, 3 bases at V and 5 bases at J, with 7 bases in the middle. This CDR3 region has 12 residues.

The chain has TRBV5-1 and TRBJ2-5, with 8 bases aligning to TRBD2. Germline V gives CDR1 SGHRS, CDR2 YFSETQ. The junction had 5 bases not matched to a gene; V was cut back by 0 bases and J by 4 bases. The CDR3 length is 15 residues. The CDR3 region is CASSLVSLAGETQYF. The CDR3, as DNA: TGCGCCAGCAGCTTGGTCTCCCTAGCGGGAGAGACCCAGTACTTC. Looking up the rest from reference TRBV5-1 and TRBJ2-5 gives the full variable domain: KAGVTQTPRYLIKTRGQQVTLSCSPISGHRSVSWYQQTPGQGLQFLFEYFSETQRNKGNFPGRFSGRQFSNSRSEMNVSTLELGDSALYLCASSLVSLAGETQYFGPGTRLLVL.

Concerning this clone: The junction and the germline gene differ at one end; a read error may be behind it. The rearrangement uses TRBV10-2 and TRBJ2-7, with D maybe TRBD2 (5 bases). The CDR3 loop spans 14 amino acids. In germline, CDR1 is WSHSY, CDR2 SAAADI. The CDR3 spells CASSERARGGFLNF. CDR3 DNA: TGCGCCAGCAGTGAGCGGGCCCGTGGCGGGTTCCTGAACTTC.

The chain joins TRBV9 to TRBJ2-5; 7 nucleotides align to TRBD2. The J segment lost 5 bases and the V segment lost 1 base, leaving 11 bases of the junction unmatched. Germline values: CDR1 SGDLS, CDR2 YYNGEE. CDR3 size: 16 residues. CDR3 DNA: TGTGCCAGCAGCGTAAGGGAAGGCGGGAGTGGGGAGACCCAGTACTTC. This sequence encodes CASSVREGGSGETQYF. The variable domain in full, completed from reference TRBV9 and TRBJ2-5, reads DSGVTQTPKHLITATGQRVTLRCSPRSGDLSVYWYQQSLDQGLQFLIQYYNGEERAKGNILERFSAQQFPDLHSELNLSSLELGDSALYFCASSVREGGSGETQYFGPGTRLLVL.

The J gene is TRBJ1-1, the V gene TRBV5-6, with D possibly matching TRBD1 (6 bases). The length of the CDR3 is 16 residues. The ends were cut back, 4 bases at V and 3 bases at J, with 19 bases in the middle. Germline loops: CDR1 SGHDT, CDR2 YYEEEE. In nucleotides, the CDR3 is TGTGCCAGCAGCCTAAGACAGGTGGCGCCTGACACTGAAGCTTTCTTT. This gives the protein CASSLRQVAPDTEAFF.

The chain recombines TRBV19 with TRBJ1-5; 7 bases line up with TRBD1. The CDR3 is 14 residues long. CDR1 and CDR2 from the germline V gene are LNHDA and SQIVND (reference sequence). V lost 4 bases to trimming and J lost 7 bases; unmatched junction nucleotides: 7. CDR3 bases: TGTGCCAGTAGTAACAGGGGCCGTCTCCAGCCCCAGCATTTT. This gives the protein CASSNRGRLQPQHF. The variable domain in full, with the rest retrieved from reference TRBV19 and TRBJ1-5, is DGGITQSPKYLFRKEGQNVTLSCEQNLNHDAMYWYRQDPGQGLRLIYYSQIVNDFQKGDIAEGYSVSREKKESFPLTVTSAQKNPTAFYLCASSNRGRLQPQHFGDGTRLSIL.

The CDR3 sequence is CASSRGGTGNEKLFF. The CDR3 DNA is TGTGCCAGCAGCCGGGGAGGGACGGGAAATGAAAAACTGTTTTTT. V is TRBV6-5 and J is TRBJ1-4, with D tentatively TRBD1 (5 bases). The CDR3 is 15 residues long. The germline CDR1 and CDR2 sequences are MNHEY and SVGAGI. V shed 6 bases and J shed 5 bases, with 16 bases lying between them.

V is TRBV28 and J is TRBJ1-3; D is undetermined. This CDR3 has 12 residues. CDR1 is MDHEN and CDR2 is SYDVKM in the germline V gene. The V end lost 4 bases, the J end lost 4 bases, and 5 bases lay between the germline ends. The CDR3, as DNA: TGTGCCAGCAGTTGGCAGGGAAACACCATATATTTT. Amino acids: CASSWQGNTIYF.

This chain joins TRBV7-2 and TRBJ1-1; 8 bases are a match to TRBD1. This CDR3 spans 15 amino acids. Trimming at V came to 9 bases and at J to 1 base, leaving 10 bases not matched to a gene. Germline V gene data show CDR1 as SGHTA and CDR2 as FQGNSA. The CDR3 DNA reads TGTGCCAGTGGGGGGCAGGGGGCATGGAACACTGAAGCTTTCTTT. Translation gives CASGGQGAWNTEAFF.

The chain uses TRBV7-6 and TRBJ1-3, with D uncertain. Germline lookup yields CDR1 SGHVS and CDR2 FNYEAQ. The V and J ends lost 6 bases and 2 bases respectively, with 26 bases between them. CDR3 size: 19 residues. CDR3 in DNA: TGTGCCAGCAGTCACTATGGCCCTGAGGTGGTAGTGGCTGGAAACACCATATATTTT. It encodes CASSHYGPEVVVAGNTIYF.

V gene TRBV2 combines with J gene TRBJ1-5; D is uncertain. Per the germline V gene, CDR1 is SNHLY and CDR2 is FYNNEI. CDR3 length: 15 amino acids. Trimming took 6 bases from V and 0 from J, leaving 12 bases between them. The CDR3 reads CASRMDSSSNQPQHF. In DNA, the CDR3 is TGTGCCAGCAGGATGGATTCGAGTAGCAATCAGCCCCAGCATTTT.

The CDR3 spells CASSDAKQGINSPLHF. The CDR3 DNA reads TGTGCCAGCAGCGACGCAAAACAGGGGATTAATTCACCCCTCCACTTT. The chain has TRBV25-1 and TRBJ1-6, with 7 bases that match TRBD1. CDR1 MGHDK and CDR2 SYGVNS come from the germline V gene. CDR3 length equals 16 residues. V shed 6 bases and J 6 bases; nucleotides not matched to a gene: 11.

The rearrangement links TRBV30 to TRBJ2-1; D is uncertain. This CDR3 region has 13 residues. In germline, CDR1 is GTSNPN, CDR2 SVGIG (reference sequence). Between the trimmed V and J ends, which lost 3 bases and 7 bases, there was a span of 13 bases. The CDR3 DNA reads TGTGCCTGGAGCGGTTCTAGTCGGAATGAGCAGTTCTTC. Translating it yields CAWSGSSRNEQFF. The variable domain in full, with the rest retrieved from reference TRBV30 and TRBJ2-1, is SQTIHQWPATLVQPVGSPLSLECTVEGTSNPNLYWYRQAAGRGLQLLFYSVGIGQISSEVPQNLSASRPQDRQFILSSKKLLLSDSGFYLCAWSGSSRNEQFFGPGTRLTVL.

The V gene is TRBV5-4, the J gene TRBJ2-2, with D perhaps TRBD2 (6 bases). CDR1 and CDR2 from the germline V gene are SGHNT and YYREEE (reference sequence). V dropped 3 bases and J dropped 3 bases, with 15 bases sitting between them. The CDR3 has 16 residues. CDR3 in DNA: TGTGCCAGCAGCTCGCTGACTAGTTACGACACCGGGGAGCTGTTTTTT. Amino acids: CASSSLTSYDTGELFF.

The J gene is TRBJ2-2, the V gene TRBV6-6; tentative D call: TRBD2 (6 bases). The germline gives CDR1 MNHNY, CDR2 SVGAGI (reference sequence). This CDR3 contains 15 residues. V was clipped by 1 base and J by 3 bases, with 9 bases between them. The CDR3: CASSYWRDHTGELFF. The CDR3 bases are TGTGCCAGCAGTTACTGGAGGGACCACACCGGGGAGCTGTTTTTT.

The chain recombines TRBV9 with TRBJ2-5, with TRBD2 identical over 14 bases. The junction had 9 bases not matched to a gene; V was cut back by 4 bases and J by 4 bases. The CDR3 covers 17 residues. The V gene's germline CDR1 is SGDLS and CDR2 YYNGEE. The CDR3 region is CASSLGLAGVDRETQYF. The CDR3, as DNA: TGTGCCAGCAGCCTGGGACTAGCGGGAGTTGACCGAGAGACCCAGTACTTC.

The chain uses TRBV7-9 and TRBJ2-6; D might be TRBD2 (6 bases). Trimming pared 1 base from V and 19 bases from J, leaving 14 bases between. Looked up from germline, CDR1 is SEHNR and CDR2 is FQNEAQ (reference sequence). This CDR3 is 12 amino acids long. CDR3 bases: TGTGCCAGCAGCTTAGGTTGGGGGGATGCAACTTTC. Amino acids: CASSLGWGDATF.